The 15 T cell receptor beta chains presented below share a single source sample, sequenced in a study of blood T cell repertoires in COVID-19. Only in-frame clones appear in the TCRdb table, and some are missing; sequencing was by immunoSEQ multiplex PCR. Altogether fewer than 350,000 clones are present, nearly 90% being singletons, with the ten largest covering around 0.92%. Sequencing was performed on PBMCs or T cells enriched from blood (not recorded which). The receptor source for this set is a woman in her twenties or thirties who had recovered from COVID-19.

The chain links TRBV6-5 to TRBJ1-4; D not certain. V was pared by 2 bases and J by 6 bases, with 7 bases between. This CDR3 has 13 amino acids. Per germline, CDR1 MNHEY and CDR2 SVGAGI. CDR3 residues: CASSYEVDEKLFF. The CDR3 DNA sequence: TGTGCCAGCAGTTACGAAGTAGATGAAAAACTGTTTTTT.

The CDR3 loop is CASSLRPGGHSPLHF. As DNA, the CDR3 is TGTGCCAGCAGCTTACGACCCGGGGGGCACTCACCCCTCCACTTT. This chain connects TRBV7-9 to TRBJ1-6, with a tentative D call TRBD1 (6 bases). Germline loops: CDR1 SEHNR, CDR2 FQNEAQ (reference sequence). This CDR3 comprises 15 residues. V was pared by 2 bases and J by 10 bases, with 15 bases between. The full variable domain, rest sourced from reference TRBV7-9 and TRBJ1-6, is DTGVSQNPRHKITKRGQNVTFRCDPISEHNRLYWYRQTLGQGPEFLTYFQNEAQLEKSRLLSDRFSAERPKGSFSTLEIQRTEQGDSAMYLCASSLRPGGHSPLHFGNGTRLTVT.

The chain uses TRBV3-1 (or the pseudogene TRBV3-2) and TRBJ1-1; perhaps TRBD1 as D (5 bases). Deletions cut 2 bases from V and 8 bases from J, with 15 bases between. This CDR3 region has 14 residues. Germline-derived CDR1 and CDR2 are LGHDT and YNNKEL (reference sequence). Written as DNA, the CDR3 is TGTGCCAGCAGCCAACGAAACAGGAACGCCGAAGCTTTCTTT. It specifies CASSQRNRNAEAFF.

V usage is TRBV6-5 and J usage is TRBJ2-7; 8 bases agree with TRBD2. Germline V CDR1 and CDR2: MNHEY, SVGAGI. The V segment lost 5 bases and the J segment 7 bases; nucleotides outside the gene matches: 10. CDR3 length equals 14 residues. The DNA of the CDR3 is TGTGCCAGCAGTCCCCGTGGTAGCGGGACAGAGCAGTACTTC. Its translation is CASSPRGSGTEQYF.

The chain carries TRBV4-1 and TRBJ1-2; D not resolved. This CDR3 spans 14 amino acids. V lost 3 bases to trimming and J lost 4 bases, with 12 bases between them. From germline, CDR1 is MGHRA and CDR2 YSYEKL. In DNA, the CDR3 is TGCGCCAGCAGCCATCACACGATGCCCTATGGCTACACCTTC. The encoded protein is CASSHHTMPYGYTF.

The chain employs TRBV20-1 and TRBJ1-5, with TRBD1 matching 10 bases. Germline CDR1 and CDR2: DFQATT and SNEGSKA (reference sequence). The CDR3 length is 14 residues. The V segment lost 3 bases and the J segment 7 bases; nucleotides outside the gene matches: 6. The CDR3 loop is CSASRGDRGQPQHF. For the CDR3, the DNA is TGCAGTGCTAGTAGGGGGGACAGGGGACAGCCCCAGCATTTT.

V and J are TRBV5-6 and TRBJ1-6; 11 bases are shared with TRBD1. Germline loops: CDR1 SGHDT, CDR2 YYEEEE. The CDR3 length is 16 residues. V gave up 0 bases and J gave up 9 bases; unmatched junction bases: 5. In DNA, the CDR3 is TGTGCCAGCAGCTTGGATACCGGGACAGGGGGTTCACCCCTCCACTTT. As protein: CASSLDTGTGGSPLHF.

The V and J genes are TRBV7-8 and TRBJ1-4; maybe TRBD1 (6 bases). Germline-derived CDR1 and CDR2 are SGHVS and FQNEAQ. The CDR3 sequence is 18 residues long. V lost 1 base to trimming and J lost 8 bases, with 23 bases between them. The CDR3, as DNA: TGTGCCAGCAGCTTAGACGTGGGTCTGGGGGCCATTGGGGAAAAACTGTTTTTT. This sequence encodes CASSLDVGLGAIGEKLFF.

The chain combines TRBV30 with TRBJ2-7, with D possibly matching TRBD2 (6 bases). Germline lookup yields CDR1 GTSNPN and CDR2 SVGIG (reference sequence). V gave up 0 bases and J gave up 4 bases, with 10 bases separating them. The CDR3 has 13 residues. The CDR3: CAWSVAEGYEQYF. As DNA, the CDR3 is TGTGCCTGGAGTGTGGCGGAGGGGTACGAGCAGTACTTC.

The CDR3 region is CASSFGLAENYEQYF. CDR3 DNA sequence: TGTGCCAGCAGCTTCGGACTAGCGGAGAACTACGAGCAGTACTTC. V is TRBV5-4 and J is TRBJ2-7; TRBD2 matches 10 bases. The V segment lost 2 bases and the J segment 3 bases; nucleotides outside the gene matches: 5. The CDR3 spans 15 residues. From germline, CDR1 is SGHNT and CDR2 YYREEE (reference sequence).

The chain is built from TRBV4-3 and TRBJ2-3, with 9 nucleotides matching TRBD2. The J segment lost 0 bases and the V segment lost 0 bases, leaving 7 bases of the junction unmatched. The CDR3 is 18 amino acids. Germline V gene sequence: CDR1 LGHNA, CDR2 YSLEER. Here the CDR3 DNA reads TGCGCCAGCAGCCAAGACCTTTATAGCGGGGGAAGCACAGATACGCAGTATTTT. Its protein is CASSQDLYSGGSTDTQYF.

This chain connects TRBV30 to TRBJ2-3; TRBD2 matches 9 bases. Germline trimming cut 4 bases from V and 5 bases from J; bases unmatched to any gene: 4. There are 13 residues in the CDR3. CDR1 is GTSNPN, CDR2 SVGIG, per germline (reference sequence). CDR3 protein: CAWTSTSGDTQYF. CDR3 nucleotide sequence: TGTGCCTGGACCTCGACTAGCGGAGATACGCAGTATTTT.

The chain carries TRBV4-3 and TRBJ1-3; possibly TRBD1 for D (6 bases). Germline V CDR1 and CDR2: LGHNA, YSLEER. The V end lost 3 bases, the J end lost 0 bases, and 24 bases lay between the germline ends. The CDR3 totals 20 residues. CDR3 nucleotide sequence: TGCGCCAGCAGCCAGGCACCGATGGGACAAAGCACAATCTCTGGAAACACCATATATTTT. This sequence encodes CASSQAPMGQSTISGNTIYF.

In this sample, this clone turned up a few times. The chain recombines TRBV27 with TRBJ1-1; the match to TRBD1 covers 9 bases. V dropped 3 bases and J dropped 1; count of bases not matched to a gene: 6. CDR1 MNHEY and CDR2 SMNVEV come from the germline V gene (reference sequence). The CDR3 length is 16 residues. The CDR3 protein is CASSFLGQGQNTEAFF. The CDR3 region has the DNA TGTGCCAGCAGTTTTCTGGGACAGGGCCAGAACACTGAAGCTTTCTTT.

The rearrangement links TRBV5-4 to TRBJ2-2; the D gene is possibly TRBD1 (5 bases). Germline lookup yields CDR1 SGHNT and CDR2 YYREEE (reference sequence). The ends were cut back, 2 bases at V and 3 bases at J, with 14 bases in the middle. The CDR3 length is 16 residues. For the CDR3, the DNA is TGTGCCAGCAGCTTTGGGGCCAGTCAGCACACCGGGGAGCTGTTTTTT. This codes for CASSFGASQHTGELFF.